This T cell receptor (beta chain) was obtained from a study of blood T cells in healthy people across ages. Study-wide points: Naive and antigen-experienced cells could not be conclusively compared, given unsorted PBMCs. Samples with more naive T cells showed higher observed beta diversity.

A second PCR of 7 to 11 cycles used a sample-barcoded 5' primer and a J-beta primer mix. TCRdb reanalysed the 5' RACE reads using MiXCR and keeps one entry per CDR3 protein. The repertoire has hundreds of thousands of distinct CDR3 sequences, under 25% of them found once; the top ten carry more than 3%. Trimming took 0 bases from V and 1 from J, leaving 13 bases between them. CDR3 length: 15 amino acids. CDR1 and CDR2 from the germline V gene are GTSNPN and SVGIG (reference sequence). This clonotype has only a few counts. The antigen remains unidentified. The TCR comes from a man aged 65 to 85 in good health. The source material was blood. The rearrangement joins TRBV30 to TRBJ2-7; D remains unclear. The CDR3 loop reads CAWSVRLPSSYEQYF. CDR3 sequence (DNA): TGTGCCTGGAGTGTAAGACTCCCTTCGTCCTACGAGCAGTACTTC.